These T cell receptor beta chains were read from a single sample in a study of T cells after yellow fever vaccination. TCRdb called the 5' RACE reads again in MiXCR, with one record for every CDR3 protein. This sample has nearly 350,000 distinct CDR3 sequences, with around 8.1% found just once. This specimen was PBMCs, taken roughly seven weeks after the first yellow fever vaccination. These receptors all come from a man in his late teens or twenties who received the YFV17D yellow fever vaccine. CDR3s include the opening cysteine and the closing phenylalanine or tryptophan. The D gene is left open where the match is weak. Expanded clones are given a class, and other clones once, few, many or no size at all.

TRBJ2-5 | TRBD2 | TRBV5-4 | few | CASSPSGTSGGETQYF | TGTGCCAGCAGCCCCTCCGGGACTAGCGGGGGTGAGACCCAGTACTTC
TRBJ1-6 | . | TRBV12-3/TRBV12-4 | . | CASSFRDFNSPLHF | TGTGCCAGCAGTTTTCGGGACTTCAATTCACCCCTCCACTTT
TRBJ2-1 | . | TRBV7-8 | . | CASSLRFAPHSYNEQFF | TGTGCCAGCAGCTTACGTTTTGCCCCACACTCCTACAATGAGCAGTTCTTC
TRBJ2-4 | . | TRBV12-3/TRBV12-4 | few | CASSLNQGSKNIQYF | TGTGCCAGCAGTTTGAATCAGGGGTCCAAAAACATTCAGTACTTC
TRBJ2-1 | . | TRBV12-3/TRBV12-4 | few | CASRLGSDNEQFF | TGTGCCAGTCGCCTGGGCAGCGACAATGAGCAGTTCTTC
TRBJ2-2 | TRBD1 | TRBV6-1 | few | CASKMGQLGGELFF | TGTGCCAGCAAAATGGGACAGCTGGGCGGGGAGCTGTTTTTT
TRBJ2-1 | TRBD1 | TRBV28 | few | CASSLWTPGTGSYNEQFF | TGTGCCAGCAGTTTATGGACCCCCGGGACAGGGTCCTACAATGAGCAGTTCTTC
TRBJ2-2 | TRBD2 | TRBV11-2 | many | CASSLRRGGGGELFF | TGTGCCAGCAGCTTACGGCGGGGGGGAGGCGGGGAGCTGTTTTTT
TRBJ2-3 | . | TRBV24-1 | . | CATRGRGTDTQYF | TGTGCCACCAGGGGGCGGGGAACAGATACGCAGTATTTT
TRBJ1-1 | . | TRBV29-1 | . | CSVVVRGWDTEAFF | TGCAGCGTTGTTGTTCGGGGCTGGGACACTGAAGCTTTCTTT
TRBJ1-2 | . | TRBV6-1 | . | CASSEATFPNYGYTF | TGTGCCAGCAGTGAAGCAACCTTCCCTAACTATGGCTACACCTTC
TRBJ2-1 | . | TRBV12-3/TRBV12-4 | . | CASSEIGVRGNEQFF | TGTGCCAGCAGCGAGATAGGAGTTCGGGGGAATGAGCAGTTCTTC
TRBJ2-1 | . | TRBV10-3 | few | CAISESTPWQDGTNEQFF | TGTGCCATCAGTGAGTCGACTCCTTGGCAGGATGGTACCAATGAGCAGTTCTTC
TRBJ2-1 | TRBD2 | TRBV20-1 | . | CSARTSPTYNEQFF | TGCAGTGCTAGGACTAGCCCAACTTACAATGAGCAGTTCTTC
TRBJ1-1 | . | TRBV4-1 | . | CASSLDITNTEAFF | TGCGCCAGCAGCCTGGACATAACTAACACTGAAGCTTTCTTT
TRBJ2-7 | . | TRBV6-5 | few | CASSSSRGGYEQYF | TGTGCCAGCAGTTCAAGCAGGGGTGGTTACGAGCAGTACTTC
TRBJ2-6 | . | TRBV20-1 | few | CSANGQMSSGANVLTF | TGCAGTGCTAATGGACAGATGAGCTCTGGGGCCAACGTCCTGACTTTC
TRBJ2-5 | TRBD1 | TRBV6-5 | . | CASGTGETQYF | TGTGCCAGCGGGACAGGCGAGACCCAGTACTTC
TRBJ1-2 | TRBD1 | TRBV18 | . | CASSTGTANYGYTF | TGTGCCAGCTCAACCGGGACAGCTAACTATGGCTACACCTTC
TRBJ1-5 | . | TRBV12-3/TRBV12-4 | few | CASSPPAGMAQHF | TGTGCCAGCAGTCCCCCGGCTGGGATGGCCCAGCATTTT
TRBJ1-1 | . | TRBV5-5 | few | CASSLWAGAEAFF | TGTGCCAGCAGCTTGTGGGCCGGAGCTGAAGCTTTCTTT
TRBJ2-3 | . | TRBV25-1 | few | CASGAGIGTDTQYF | TGTGCCAGCGGGGCCGGTATTGGCACAGATACGCAGTATTTT
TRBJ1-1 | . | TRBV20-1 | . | CSADRLMNTEAFF | TGCAGTGCGGACAGACTAATGAACACTGAAGCTTTCTTT
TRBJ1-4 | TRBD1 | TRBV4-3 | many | CASSHLTGTDEKLFF | TGCGCCAGCAGCCACTTAACCGGGACAGATGAAAAACTGTTTTTT
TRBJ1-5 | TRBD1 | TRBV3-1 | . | CASSQSGQGPQPQHF | TGTGCCAGCAGCCAATCGGGACAGGGTCCTCAGCCCCAGCATTTT
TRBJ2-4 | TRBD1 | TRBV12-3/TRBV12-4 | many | CASSGTGGHIQYF | TGTGCCAGCAGTGGGACAGGGGGACACATTCAGTACTTC
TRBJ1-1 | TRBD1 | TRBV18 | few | CASSPTTGDTEAFF | TGTGCCAGCTCACCCACCACAGGGGACACTGAAGCTTTCTTT
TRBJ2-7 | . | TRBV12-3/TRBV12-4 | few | CASSSGNYEQYF | TGTGCCAGCAGTTCCGGGAACTACGAGCAGTACTTC
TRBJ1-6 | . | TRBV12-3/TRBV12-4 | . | CASSNTQGQDLHF | TGTGCCAGCAGTAACACGCAGGGACAAGACCTCCACTTT
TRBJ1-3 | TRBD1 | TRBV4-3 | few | CASSQFRTGSGNTIYF | TGCGCCAGCAGCCAATTCAGGACAGGCTCTGGAAACACCATATATTTT
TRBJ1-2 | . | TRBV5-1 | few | CASSLEGEGDGYYTF | TGCGCCAGCAGCTTAGAGGGAGAGGGGGACGGCTACTACACCTTC
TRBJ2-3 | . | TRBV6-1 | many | CASARGYGTDTQYF | TGTGCCAGTGCTAGAGGGTACGGCACAGATACGCAGTATTTT
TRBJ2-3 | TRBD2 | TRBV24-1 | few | CATSDPSGGAHTQYF | TGTGCCACCAGTGATCCGAGCGGGGGGGCACATACGCAGTATTTT
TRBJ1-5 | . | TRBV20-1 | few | CSASDGGSGAVGNQPQHF | TGCAGTGCTTCGGACGGGGGTTCAGGGGCGGTCGGCAATCAGCCCCAGCATTTT
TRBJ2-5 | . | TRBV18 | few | CASSPYESETQYF | TGTGCCAGCTCACCATACGAGTCTGAGACCCAGTACTTC
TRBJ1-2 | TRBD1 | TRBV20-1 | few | CSAYDRGEKEGYTF | TGCAGTGCGTACGACAGGGGAGAAAAAGAAGGCTACACCTTC
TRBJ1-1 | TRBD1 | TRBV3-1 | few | CASSQKGQGNLAFF | TGTGCCAGCAGCCAAAAGGGACAGGGGAATTTGGCTTTCTTT
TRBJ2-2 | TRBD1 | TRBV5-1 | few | CASSRTGQLAGELFF | TGCGCCAGCAGCCGGACAGGGCAACTCGCCGGGGAGCTGTTTTTT
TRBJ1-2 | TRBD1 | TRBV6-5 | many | CASSDRGDYTF | TGTGCCAGCAGTGACAGGGGCGACTACACCTTC
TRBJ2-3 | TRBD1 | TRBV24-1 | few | CATAGQGRTDTQYF | TGTGCCACCGCCGGACAGGGGCGCACAGATACGCAGTATTTT
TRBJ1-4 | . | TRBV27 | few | CASSLSYANEKLFF | TGTGCCAGCAGTTTATCGTACGCCAATGAAAAACTGTTTTTT
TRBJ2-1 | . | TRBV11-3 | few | CASSLLGVDEQFF | TGTGCCAGCAGCTTATTAGGTGTGGATGAGCAGTTCTTC
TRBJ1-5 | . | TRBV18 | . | CASSPAGNQPQHF | TGTGCCAGCTCACCAGCGGGCAATCAGCCCCAGCATTTT
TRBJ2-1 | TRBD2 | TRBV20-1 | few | CSARLEGGGNEQFF | TGCAGTGCTCGCCTCGAGGGCGGGGGGAATGAGCAGTTCTTC
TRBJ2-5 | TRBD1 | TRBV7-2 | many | CASSSGQGSISETQYF | TGTGCCAGCAGCTCCGGACAGGGTAGTATTTCCGAGACCCAGTACTTC
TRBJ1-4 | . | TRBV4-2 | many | CASSQNTEKLFF | TGTGCCAGCAGCCAAAACACGGAAAAACTGTTTTTT
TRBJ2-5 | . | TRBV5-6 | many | CASSLKVGYGETQYF | TGTGCCAGCAGCTTGAAGGTGGGGTACGGGGAGACCCAGTACTTC
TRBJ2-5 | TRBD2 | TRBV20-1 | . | CSASVPSGQETQYF | TGCAGTGCTAGTGTTCCTAGCGGCCAAGAGACCCAGTACTTC
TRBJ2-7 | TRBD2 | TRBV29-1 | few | CSVEDLKRGPYEQYF | TGCAGCGTTGAAGATTTGAAGCGGGGGCCCTACGAGCAGTACTTC
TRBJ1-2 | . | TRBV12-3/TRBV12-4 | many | CASSRDYGYTF | TGTGCCAGCAGTAGGGACTATGGCTACACCTTC
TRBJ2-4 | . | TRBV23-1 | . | CASSPPDPEGIQYF | TGCGCCAGCAGTCCCCCCGACCCCGAGGGCATTCAGTACTTC
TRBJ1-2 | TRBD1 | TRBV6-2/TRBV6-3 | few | CASTSTGFYGYTF | TGTGCCAGCACCTCGACAGGGTTCTATGGCTACACCTTC
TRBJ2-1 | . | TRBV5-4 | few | CASSLNSGNYYNEQFF | TGTGCCAGCAGCTTGAACAGCGGCAACTACTACAATGAGCAGTTCTTC
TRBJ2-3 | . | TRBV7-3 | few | CASSSSAVTDTQYF | TGTGCCAGCAGCTCATCGGCAGTCACAGATACGCAGTATTTT
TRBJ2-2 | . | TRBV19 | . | CASSIPPGELFF | TGTGCCAGTAGTATCCCTCCCGGGGAGCTGTTTTTT
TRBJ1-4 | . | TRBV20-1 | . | CSARPATNEKLFF | TGCAGTGCCAGACCCGCAACTAATGAAAAACTGTTTTTT
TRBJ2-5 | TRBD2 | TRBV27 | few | CASSPRLAGVETQYF | TGTGCCAGCAGTCCCAGACTAGCGGGGGTGGAGACCCAGTACTTC
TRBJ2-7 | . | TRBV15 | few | CATSREGHPIEQYF | TGTGCCACCAGCAGAGAGGGCCATCCAATCGAGCAGTACTTC
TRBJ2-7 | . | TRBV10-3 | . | CAISESGREQYF | TGTGCCATCAGTGAGTCAGGGCGGGAGCAGTACTTC
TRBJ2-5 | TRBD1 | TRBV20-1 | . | CSARDPAGGLGETQYF | TGCAGTGCTAGAGATCCCGCAGGGGGATTAGGGGAGACCCAGTACTTC